These T cell receptor beta chains were read from a single sample in a study of read filtering for tumor transcriptome and immune sequencing. TCRdb reprocessed the reads via MiXCR and lists one record per CDR3 protein. The sample contains about 50,000 distinct CDR3 sequences, roughly 19% of which appear only once. Sequencing was performed on a population of CD138-negative cells sorted from bone marrow. The receptors shown here come from a donor at least 40 years old with multiple myeloma. The CDR3 runs from the conserved cysteine through the conserved F or W. The order of the fields is clone size, V gene, J gene, D gene, CDR3 DNA, CDR3 protein. The D gene is left open where the match is weak. Not every row has a clone size; where given, it reads once, few, many or a size class.

clone_size: many
v_call: TRBV7-2
j_call: TRBJ2-1
d_call: TRBD2
cdr3_nt: TGTGCCAGCGGCCCTCTCCCGGGACTAACAATCAATGAGCAGTTCTTC
cdr3_aa: CASGPLPGLTINEQFF

clone_size: many
v_call: TRBV9
j_call: TRBJ2-1
d_call: TRBD2
cdr3_nt: TGTGCCAGCAGCGAGAGGACTAGCGGGAGTAATGAGCAGTTCTTC
cdr3_aa: CASSERTSGSNEQFF

clone_size: .
v_call: TRBV5-1
j_call: TRBJ2-2
d_call: .
cdr3_nt: TGCGCCAGCAGCTTGGCCAGGGACACCGGGGAGCTGTTTTTT
cdr3_aa: CASSLARDTGELFF

clone_size: many
v_call: TRBV6-2/TRBV6-3
j_call: TRBJ2-7
d_call: .
cdr3_nt: TGTGCCAGCAGTTACTCGCCCTCCACGGATGCCTACGAGCAGTACTTC
cdr3_aa: CASSYSPSTDAYEQYF

clone_size: many
v_call: TRBV10-3
j_call: TRBJ2-3
d_call: .
cdr3_nt: TGTGCCATCAGATCCGGGACCGGCACAGATACGCAGTATTTT
cdr3_aa: CAIRSGTGTDTQYF

clone_size: many
v_call: TRBV10-3
j_call: TRBJ1-1
d_call: TRBD1
cdr3_nt: TGTGCCACGCAGACAGGGAGAAGTGGGACTGAAGCTTTCTTT
cdr3_aa: CATQTGRSGTEAFF

clone_size: many
v_call: TRBV19
j_call: TRBJ2-2
d_call: .
cdr3_nt: TGTGCCAGTAGTATTGGACGGAACACCGGGGAGCTGTTTTTT
cdr3_aa: CASSIGRNTGELFF

clone_size: many
v_call: TRBV24-1
j_call: TRBJ2-5
d_call: TRBD2
cdr3_nt: TGTGCCACCAGTGCCGGCGGGGGACAAGAGACCCAGTACTTC
cdr3_aa: CATSAGGGQETQYF

clone_size: .
v_call: TRBV7-8
j_call: TRBJ2-5
d_call: TRBD2
cdr3_nt: TGTGCCAGCAGCCCGAGACTAGCGGAGCAAGAGACCCAGTACTTC
cdr3_aa: CASSPRLAEQETQYF

clone_size: many
v_call: TRBV29-1
j_call: TRBJ1-4
d_call: .
cdr3_nt: TGCAGCGGAAGGGGCAGTAATGAAAAACTGTTTTTT
cdr3_aa: CSGRGSNEKLFF

clone_size: many
v_call: TRBV7-8
j_call: TRBJ1-1
d_call: .
cdr3_nt: TGTGCCAGCAGCTCCCCCACAGGGCGTTTGACTGAAGCTTTCTTT
cdr3_aa: CASSSPTGRLTEAFF

clone_size: many
v_call: TRBV2
j_call: TRBJ2-5
d_call: TRBD1
cdr3_nt: TGTGCCAGCAGCCCGGGGACAGGGACTTTGGAGACCCAGTACTTC
cdr3_aa: CASSPGTGTLETQYF

clone_size: many
v_call: TRBV7-9
j_call: TRBJ1-6
d_call: TRBD1
cdr3_nt: TGTGCCAGCAGCTCAACAGGGGGTTCACCCCTCCACTTT
cdr3_aa: CASSSTGGSPLHF

clone_size: many
v_call: TRBV6-2/TRBV6-3
j_call: TRBJ2-3
d_call: TRBD1
cdr3_nt: TGTGCCAGCAGAAGGGACAGGGGGACCACAGATACGCAGTATTTT
cdr3_aa: CASRRDRGTTDTQYF

clone_size: few
v_call: TRBV11-2
j_call: TRBJ2-5
d_call: TRBD1
cdr3_nt: TGTGCCAGCAGCTCATACAGGGGGATGCAAGAGACCCAGTACTTC
cdr3_aa: CASSSYRGMQETQYF

clone_size: many
v_call: TRBV19
j_call: TRBJ2-1
d_call: TRBD2
cdr3_nt: TGTGCCAGTAGTACGCACGGGACTAGCGATGAGCAGTTCTTC
cdr3_aa: CASSTHGTSDEQFF

clone_size: many
v_call: TRBV19
j_call: TRBJ2-1
d_call: TRBD2
cdr3_nt: TGTGCCAGTGGAAGCGGGAGCTCGAGAAATGAGCAGTTCTTC
cdr3_aa: CASGSGSSRNEQFF

clone_size: many
v_call: TRBV6-2/TRBV6-3
j_call: TRBJ2-1
d_call: TRBD2
cdr3_nt: TGTGCCAGCAGTTCTACGGGAGGGTACAATGAGCAGTTCTTC
cdr3_aa: CASSSTGGYNEQFF

clone_size: .
v_call: TRBV5-1
j_call: TRBJ2-7
d_call: TRBD1
cdr3_nt: TGCGCCAGCGGCCAGGACAGGGGTAGAAGTTACGAGCACTACTTC
cdr3_aa: CASGQDRGRSYEHYF

clone_size: many
v_call: TRBV29-1
j_call: TRBJ1-5
d_call: .
cdr3_nt: TGCAGCGTCTGGGGTGGTAGGTACAATCAGCCCCAGCATTTT
cdr3_aa: CSVWGGRYNQPQHF

clone_size: .
v_call: TRBV6-2/TRBV6-3
j_call: TRBJ1-1
d_call: .
cdr3_nt: TGTGCCAGCAGTTACTCCCGCTACCGATGGGACACTGAAGCTTTCTTT
cdr3_aa: CASSYSRYRWDTEAFF

clone_size: many
v_call: TRBV11-2
j_call: TRBJ2-2
d_call: TRBD1
cdr3_nt: TGTGCCAGCAGTCGCACAGGGGGCACCGGGGAGCTGTTTTTT
cdr3_aa: CASSRTGGTGELFF

clone_size: many
v_call: TRBV12-3/TRBV12-4
j_call: TRBJ1-1
d_call: TRBD1
cdr3_nt: TGTGCCAGCAGTTTTCGGACAGGGGGCACTGAAGCTTTCTTT
cdr3_aa: CASSFRTGGTEAFF

clone_size: many
v_call: TRBV6-5
j_call: TRBJ2-3
d_call: .
cdr3_nt: TGTGCCAGCAGTTATGGTGGCAGGGGCACAGATACGCAGTATTTT
cdr3_aa: CASSYGGRGTDTQYF

clone_size: many
v_call: TRBV30
j_call: TRBJ1-5
d_call: .
cdr3_nt: TGTGCCTGGAGTGTCGAGAGAGGTCCACAGCCCCAGCATTTT
cdr3_aa: CAWSVERGPQPQHF

clone_size: many
v_call: TRBV7-2
j_call: TRBJ1-1
d_call: .
cdr3_nt: TGTGCCAGCAGCCGAAATCAACTTGAAGCTTTCTTT
cdr3_aa: CASSRNQLEAFF

clone_size: many
v_call: TRBV6-1
j_call: TRBJ1-5
d_call: .
cdr3_nt: TGTGCCAGCAGGCAGGGGTCCAATCAGCCCCAGCATTTT
cdr3_aa: CASRQGSNQPQHF

clone_size: many
v_call: TRBV3-1
j_call: TRBJ2-7
d_call: .
cdr3_nt: TGTGCCAGCAGCCCGTCCGGAACCGGCCCCGAGCAGTACTTC
cdr3_aa: CASSPSGTGPEQYF

clone_size: many
v_call: TRBV5-1
j_call: TRBJ2-2
d_call: TRBD2
cdr3_nt: TGCGCCAGCAGGCCGACTAGCGGATACACCGGGGAGCTGTTTTTT
cdr3_aa: CASRPTSGYTGELFF

clone_size: .
v_call: TRBV19
j_call: TRBJ2-2
d_call: .
cdr3_nt: TGTGCCAGTAGTATTACACAGAACACCGGGGAGCTGCTTTTT
cdr3_aa: CASSITQNTGELLF

clone_size: .
v_call: TRBV19
j_call: TRBJ1-2
d_call: .
cdr3_nt: TGTGCCAGTAGTATAGAACAAAAAGGCTATGGCTACACCTTC
cdr3_aa: CASSIEQKGYGYTF

clone_size: many
v_call: TRBV19
j_call: TRBJ2-1
d_call: TRBD1
cdr3_nt: TGTGCCAGTAGTATCGGACAGGGTAGGTACAATGAGCAGTTCTTC
cdr3_aa: CASSIGQGRYNEQFF

clone_size: .
v_call: TRBV7-2
j_call: TRBJ1-4
d_call: TRBD1
cdr3_nt: TGTGCCAGCAGCTTCCGGGACAGGAATGAAAAACTGTTTTTT
cdr3_aa: CASSFRDRNEKLFF

clone_size: many
v_call: TRBV14
j_call: TRBJ2-5
d_call: .
cdr3_nt: TGTGCCAGCAGCCAAGACCAGGGAGAGGGCAAAGAGACCCAGTACTTC
cdr3_aa: CASSQDQGEGKETQYF

clone_size: many
v_call: TRBV5-4
j_call: TRBJ2-1
d_call: .
cdr3_nt: TGTGCCAGCAGCTCTGAAACGTGGGCCCCCGACGGGGAGCAGTTCTTC
cdr3_aa: CASSSETWAPDGEQFF

clone_size: many
v_call: TRBV30
j_call: TRBJ1-2
d_call: .
cdr3_nt: TGTGCCTGGAGTGTACTATCACAGACTAACTATGGCTACACCTTC
cdr3_aa: CAWSVLSQTNYGYTF

clone_size: many
v_call: TRBV7-2
j_call: TRBJ2-2
d_call: .
cdr3_nt: TGTGCCAGCAGCTACTTCTCGCGGCAGAACACCGGGGAGCTGTTTTTT
cdr3_aa: CASSYFSRQNTGELFF

clone_size: many
v_call: TRBV19
j_call: TRBJ2-1
d_call: TRBD2
cdr3_nt: TGTGCCAGTAGTATATGGCGGGAGGGCCGGCGGGAGCAGTTCTTC
cdr3_aa: CASSIWREGRREQFF

clone_size: many
v_call: TRBV7-2
j_call: TRBJ2-5
d_call: TRBD2
cdr3_nt: TGTGCCAGCAGCTTAGACGGCGGGAGCGGGACCCAGTACTTC
cdr3_aa: CASSLDGGSGTQYF